The 26 T cell receptor beta chains below come from one sample, sequenced in a study of a mutant IDH1 vaccine in newly diagnosed glioma. Libraries were prepared by immunoSEQ multiplex PCR; TCRdb keeps only in-frame clonotypes and omits some of them. The sample consists of approximately 54,000 clones, roughly 80% of them appearing once. This sample's time point: baseline, week 1 (first vaccination visit). Treatment here: pre-vaccination baseline after standard-of-care therapy. Source: PBMCs, taken from a glioma patient treated with radiotherapy, temozolomide or both. These receptors came from a man between 18 and 35 years old with glioma.

The V and J genes are TRBV18 and TRBJ2-7; TRBD1 agrees at 7 bases. V was pared by 3 bases and J by 2 bases, with 10 bases of the junction left unmatched. Germline loops: CDR1 KGHSH, CDR2 LQKENI. This CDR3 has 16 amino acids. The CDR3 reads CASSPLGGTRTYEQYF. The CDR3 nucleotides are TGTGCCAGCTCACCCCTAGGGGGCACAAGGACCTACGAGCAGTACTTC.

The gene calls are TRBV9 and TRBJ1-3; D is undetermined. This CDR3 is 16 amino acids long. CDR1 is SGDLS and CDR2 is YYNGEE in the germline V gene. V was shortened by 1 base and J by 2 bases, with 13 bases between the two germline ends. The CDR3 DNA follows: TGTGCCAGCAGCGTAACCGGGTTAGATGCTGGAAACACCATATATTTT. Translation: CASSVTGLDAGNTIYF.

The chain has TRBV2 and TRBJ2-5; D unresolved. This CDR3 spans 15 amino acids. V lost 5 bases, J lost 4 bases, and 17 bases lay in between. CDR1 and CDR2 (germline): SNHLY, FYNNEI. Here the CDR3 DNA reads TGTGCCAGCAGTCCCTCCCTCTTACTTCGAGAGACCCAGTACTTC. It encodes CASSPSLLLRETQYF.

The chain is built from TRBV9 and TRBJ1-1; D is undetermined. Between the trimmed V and J ends, which lost 0 bases and 6 bases, there was a span of 9 bases. Germline V gene sequence: CDR1 SGDLS, CDR2 YYNGEE. The CDR3 length is 13 residues. As DNA, the CDR3 is TGTGCCAGCAGCGTAGGGGGAGTCGCTGAAGCTTTCTTT. Amino acid sequence: CASSVGGVAEAFF.

V usage is TRBV6-5 and J usage is TRBJ1-2; D ambiguous. V lost 5 bases to trimming and J lost 4 bases, with 14 bases between them. Germline V gives CDR1 MNHEY, CDR2 SVGAGI. CDR3 length: 14 residues. DNA of the CDR3: TGTGCCAGCAGTCGCTACAAGGACGGCTATGGCTACACCTTC. Translation: CASSRYKDGYGYTF.

The rearrangement links TRBV5-1 to TRBJ1-2; no reliable D call. The V gene's germline CDR1 is SGHRS and CDR2 YFSETQ. This CDR3 comprises 14 residues. V was shortened by 2 bases and J by 4 bases, with 12 bases between the two germline ends. DNA of the CDR3: TGCGCCAGCAGCTTCAAGTCCACAGTCTATGGCTACACCTTC. As protein: CASSFKSTVYGYTF.

V usage is TRBV14 and J usage is TRBJ1-2; the D gene is possibly TRBD1 (6 bases). The CDR3 loop spans 13 amino acids. In germline, CDR1 is SGHDN, CDR2 FVKESK. Trimming pared 3 bases from V and 4 bases from J, leaving 9 bases between. The CDR3 spells CASSQGGIYGYTF. As DNA, the CDR3 is TGTGCCAGCAGCCAGGGGGGCATCTATGGCTACACCTTC.

In DNA, the CDR3 is TGTGCCAGCAGCTCTCCGGGGCGGTCTAACTATGGCTACACCTTC. Amino acids: CASSSPGRSNYGYTF. The V call is TRBV7-2, the J call TRBJ1-2, with a weak D call TRBD1 (5 bases). There are 15 residues in the CDR3. Trimming removed 4 bases at V and 0 bases at J, with 12 bases between. Per the germline V gene, CDR1 is SGHTA and CDR2 is FQGNSA.

CDR3 nucleotide sequence: TGTGCCTGGTCCGGGACAGGGGGCCTCTACTATGGCTACACCTTC. Translation: CAWSGTGGLYYGYTF. The rearrangement links TRBV30 to TRBJ1-2; 12 positions match TRBD1. V lost 5 bases and J lost 3; bases outside the gene matches: 7. This CDR3 region has 15 residues. Germline V gene data show CDR1 as GTSNPN and CDR2 as SVGIG (reference sequence).

The rearrangement uses TRBV27 and TRBJ1-2; tentatively, D is TRBD1 (6 bases). This CDR3 has 14 amino acids. Trimming cost V 7 bases and J 0 bases, with 12 bases left between them. Germline lookup yields CDR1 MNHEY and CDR2 SMNVEV (reference sequence). The CDR3 DNA is TGTGCCAGCACAAAACAGGGCACTAACTATGGCTACACCTTC. This gives the protein CASTKQGTNYGYTF.

V and J are TRBV5-1 and TRBJ2-7; the match to TRBD2 covers 11 bases. The V gene end was trimmed by 0 bases and the J gene end by 5 bases; junction bases not matched to a gene: 13. The germline V gene has CDR1 SGHRS and CDR2 YFSETQ. The CDR3 contains 18 residues. CDR3 sequence (DNA): TGCGCCAGCAGCTTGGAAGGGGCTAGCGGGAGGCCTGGGAACGAGCAGTACTTC. The encoded protein is CASSLEGASGRPGNEQYF.

The chain links TRBV5-1 to TRBJ1-2; TRBD1 agrees at 10 bases. V dropped 5 bases and J dropped 3; count of bases not matched to a gene: 7. CDR1 is SGHRS and CDR2 is YFSETQ in the germline V gene. CDR3 length: 15 amino acids. This chain's CDR3 is CASRGQGLPDYGYTF. CDR3 bases: TGCGCCAGCAGGGGACAGGGGCTACCTGACTATGGCTACACCTTC. The entire variable domain, with the rest obtained from reference TRBV5-1 and TRBJ1-2, is as follows: KAGVTQTPRYLIKTRGQQVTLSCSPISGHRSVSWYQQTPGQGLQFLFEYFSETQRNKGNFPGRFSGRQFSNSRSEMNVSTLELGDSALYLCASRGQGLPDYGYTFGSGTRLTVV.

The rearrangement links TRBV5-1 to TRBJ2-7; D is ambiguous. V shed 4 bases and J shed 6 bases, with 11 bases lying between them. The CDR3 runs to 12 residues. The germline CDR1 and CDR2 sequences are SGHRS and YFSETQ. CDR3 sequence reads: CASSLLGSEQYF. CDR3 coding DNA: TGCGCCAGCAGCCTCCTTGGATCCGAGCAGTACTTC.

The rearrangement links TRBV6-5 to TRBJ2-1; 8 positions agree with TRBD2. Germline CDR1 reads MNHEY; CDR2 reads SVGAGI. The CDR3 is 12 amino acids. Trimming at V came to 5 bases and at J to 9 bases, leaving 3 bases not matched to a gene. The CDR3 bases are TGTGCCAGCAGTGGACTAGCTCTTGAGCAGTTCTTC. Its protein product is CASSGLALEQFF.

Written as DNA, the CDR3 is TGCAGCGTTGAAATTTGGGCAGGGACTAGCGGGAGGCCTAACACCGGGGAGCTGTTTTTT. Translation: CSVEIWAGTSGRPNTGELFF. This rearrangement joins TRBV29-1 to TRBJ2-2; 15 positions match TRBD2. The CDR3 loop spans 20 amino acids. V was pared by 2 bases and J by 2 bases, with 12 bases of the junction left unmatched. Germline assignment: CDR1 SQVTM and CDR2 ANQGSEA.

This sequence joins TRBV6-6 and TRBJ2-1; unclear D gene. Germline V gives CDR1 MNHNY, CDR2 SVGAGI (reference sequence). V lost 11 bases to trimming and J lost 9 bases, with 14 bases between them. This CDR3 spans 11 amino acids. CDR3 residues: CASTASGEQFF. The CDR3 DNA follows: TGTGCCTCAACAGCATCAGGTGAGCAGTTCTTC.

V usage is TRBV30 and J usage is TRBJ2-7; D gene ambiguous. Germline assignment: CDR1 GTSNPN and CDR2 SVGIG (reference sequence). The length of the CDR3 is 11 residues. With 2 bases removed from V and 6 bases from J, the gap between germline ends came to 8 bases. As DNA, the CDR3 is TGTGCCTGGAGTTGGGCTGGCGAGCAGTACTTC. As protein: CAWSWAGEQYF.

In this sample, this clone turned up once. The chain combines TRBV5-1 with TRBJ2-7; 9 nucleotides align to TRBD2. This CDR3 has 15 residues. Germline assignment: CDR1 SGHRS and CDR2 YFSETQ. V lost 4 bases, J lost 2 bases, and 7 bases stayed unmatched. The CDR3 DNA reads TGCGCCAGCAGCCTTTCGACTAGCGGAACCTACGAGCAGTACTTC. Amino acids: CASSLSTSGTYEQYF.

This chain uses TRBV6-5 with TRBJ1-2; 7 bases agree with TRBD1. Germline V gives CDR1 MNHEY, CDR2 SVGAGI. The CDR3 consists of 12 residues. Unmatched junction bases numbered 3, after V lost 5 bases and J lost 6 bases. The CDR3 coding sequence is TGTGCCAGCAGTACCACAGGGGATGGCTACACCTTC. This gives the protein CASSTTGDGYTF.

The chain combines TRBV5-4 with TRBJ1-2; TRBD1 agrees at 7 bases. This CDR3 comprises 13 residues. V was pared by 3 bases and J by 3 bases, with 2 bases of the junction left unmatched. Per germline, CDR1 SGHNT and CDR2 YYREEE (reference sequence). This CDR3 reads CASSWTGDYGYTF. CDR3 nucleotides: TGTGCCAGCAGCTGGACAGGCGACTATGGCTACACCTTC.

This clone was picked up one time. DNA of the CDR3: TGCAGCGTTGTATTGGGAAGGTCTAATGAAAAACTGTTTTTT. This sequence encodes CSVVLGRSNEKLFF. The V call is TRBV29-1, the J call TRBJ1-4, with D hard to call. The germline V gene encodes CDR1 SQVTM and CDR2 ANQGSEA. The CDR3 extends over 14 amino acids. V lost 4 bases, J lost 3 bases, and 12 bases lay in between.

Only one count was recorded for this clone. The chain recombines TRBV10-3 with TRBJ2-5; TRBD1 agrees at 9 bases. Germline V gene data show CDR1 as ENHRY and CDR2 as SYGVKD. The junction had 0 bases not matched to a gene; V was cut back by 5 bases and J by 5 bases. The CDR3 covers 12 residues. This CDR3 reads CAISTGGETQYF. DNA of the CDR3: TGTGCCATCAGTACAGGGGGCGAGACCCAGTACTTC.

CDR3 sequence: CASRPSGSHNEQFF. The CDR3 bases are TGTGCCAGCAGGCCCAGCGGGAGCCACAATGAGCAGTTCTTC. V is TRBV25-1 and J is TRBJ2-1, with 8 bases that match TRBD2. Per germline, CDR1 MGHDK and CDR2 SYGVNS. CDR3 length equals 14 residues. Losses at the gene ends were 6 bases for V and 5 bases for J; bases not matched to a gene: 6.

The chain is built from TRBV7-9 and TRBJ2-5; TRBD2 matches at 13 bases. CDR1 is SEHNR, CDR2 FQNEAQ, per germline (reference sequence). V lost 1 base, J lost 5 bases, and 4 bases stayed unmatched. The length of the CDR3 is 16 residues. The CDR3 DNA is TGTGCCAGCAGCTTAGTCGGACTAGCGGGAGACGAGACCCAGTACTTC. This gives the protein CASSLVGLAGDETQYF.

CDR3 protein: CASSFSTEYNEQFF. The CDR3 DNA sequence: TGTGCCAGCAGCTTTTCGACAGAATACAATGAGCAGTTCTTC. The chain carries TRBV7-9 and TRBJ2-1; the D gene is possibly TRBD1 (5 bases). Trimming stripped 3 bases from V and 4 bases from J, with 10 bases between. In germline, CDR1 is SEHNR, CDR2 FQNEAQ (reference sequence). CDR3 size: 14 residues.

This rearrangement joins TRBV6-5 to TRBJ1-6; the match to TRBD1 covers 8 bases. The J segment lost 15 bases and the V segment lost 5 bases, leaving 3 bases of the junction unmatched. The germline CDR1 and CDR2 sequences are MNHEY and SVGAGI. The CDR3 is 11 residues long. The CDR3 sequence: CASSTGQGLHF. Written as DNA, the CDR3 is TGTGCCAGCAGTACCGGACAGGGCCTCCACTTT.